The present T cell receptor beta chain was sequenced within a study of breast tumors, draining lymph nodes, adjacent tissues. Overall study findings and caveats: Luminal-like breast cancer showed significantly higher tumor–nontumor repertoire similarity than basal-like. Most tumor T cells seemingly derive from lymph node, then expand in tumor.

Samples came from axillary lymph nodes draining the breast cancer. At least ten counts were recorded for this clonotype. No antigen is known for it. V was clipped by 2 bases and J by 5 bases; unmatched bases: 4. The CDR3 covers 14 residues. Germline V gives CDR1 SGHTA, CDR2 FQGNSA. TCRdb processed the multiplex PCR reads anew with MiXCR; each CDR3 protein has one entry. The data hold roughly 110,000 distinct CDR3 sequences, with around 30% observed a single time. The J gene is TRBJ2-7, the V gene TRBV7-2, with TRBD1 matching 9 bases. This clonotype was obtained from a female donor with breast cancer. Some clones in this sample may be carry-over from other donors' samples. What was sequenced was axillary lymph node tissue. CDR3: CASSLRTGENEQYF. For the CDR3, the DNA is TGTGCCAGCAGCTTAAGGACAGGGGAAAACGAGCAGTACTTC.